This passage covers 14 T cell receptor beta chains from one sample sequenced in a study of read filtering for tumor transcriptome and immune sequencing. From approximately 430 ng of RNA, a library with molecular barcoded alpha/delta and beta/gamma adaptors was made. TCRdb re-derived calls from the reads in MiXCR, one entry per CDR3 protein. This table has tens of thousands of distinct CDR3 sequences, about 15% appearing once. The sequenced sample was a population of CD138-negative cells sorted from bone marrow. These receptors all stem from a donor older than 35 with multiple myeloma.

Concerning this clonotype: A much more abundant neighbour one base away suggests this may be a read error. The J gene is TRBJ1-2, the V gene TRBV30; 10 nucleotides agree with TRBD1. Germline CDR1 is GTSNPN and CDR2 is SVGIG (reference sequence). The CDR3 is 13 residues long. The CDR3 loop reads CAWSLDRGHGYAF. CDR3 nucleotides: TGTGCCTGGAGTCTCGACAGGGGGCATGGCTACGCCTTC.

About this clonotype itself: This may be a read error, as it is one base from a much larger clone. The chain uses TRBV20-1 and TRBJ2-7; D call uncertain. Per germline, CDR1 DFQATT and CDR2 SNEGSKA (reference sequence). V shed 6 bases and J shed 3 bases, with 15 bases lying between them. CDR3 length: 13 residues. The chain's CDR3 is CSAKGGLNYEQYF. DNA of the CDR3: TGCAGTGCCAAGGGTGGCCTGAACTACGAGCAGTACTTC.

This clonotype was seen more than once but under ten times. The chain uses TRBV2 and TRBJ2-1, with D maybe TRBD2 (6 bases). The CDR3 totals 15 residues. The V gene's germline CDR1 is SNHLY and CDR2 FYNNEI. Trimming took 2 bases from V and 3 from J, leaving 11 bases between them. The CDR3 region is CASSEIGSGYNEQFF. The CDR3 bases are TGTGCCAGCAGTGAAATCGGGAGTGGCTACAATGAGCAGTTCTTC.

This clonotype was detected ten times or more. V usage is TRBV11-2 and J usage is TRBJ2-7, with 9 bases matching TRBD2. Germline V gives CDR1 SGHAT, CDR2 FQNNGV. The CDR3 covers 18 residues. With V trimmed by 2 bases and J by 2 bases, 13 bases remained unmatched. The CDR3 loop is CASSLRKARGGLPYEQYF. CDR3 DNA: TGTGCCAGCAGCTTACGGAAGGCGCGGGGGGGTTTACCCTACGAGCAGTACTTC.

Notes on this clonotype: This may stem from a read error, because a much larger clone lies one nucleotide away. DNA for the CDR3: TGCGCCAGCAGCCAAGCGGACATGGGCTACGAGCAGTACTTC. This gives the protein CASSQADMGYEQYF. The rearrangement uses TRBV4-3 and TRBJ2-7, with D tentatively TRBD1 (5 bases). Trimming pared 1 base from V and 3 bases from J, leaving 10 bases between. CDR1 and CDR2 from the germline V gene are LGHNA and YSLEER. CDR3 length: 14 residues.

Note on this clonotype: This may come from a read error, since a much larger clone is one base off. The V and J genes are TRBV29-1 and TRBJ2-2; D remains ambiguous. The CDR3 consists of 13 residues. The germline V and J ends were trimmed by 7 bases and 3 bases, with 12 bases remaining between them. Looked up from germline, CDR1 is SQVTM and CDR2 is ANQGSEA. The CDR3 DNA reads as TGCAGCGGTGATTGGTCGGACACCGGGGAGCTGTTTTTT. Protein: CSGDWSDTGELFF.

This chain uses TRBV28 with TRBJ2-7; no clear D. Germline loops: CDR1 MDHEN, CDR2 SYDVKM. V was shortened by 7 bases and J by 3 bases, with 10 bases between the two germline ends. The CDR3 has 12 residues. CDR3 amino acids: CASIGPCYEQYF. In DNA form, the CDR3 reads TGTGCCAGCATTGGGCCCTGCTACGAGCAGTACTTC.

Turning to this clonotype: A much more abundant neighbour one base away suggests this may be a read error. The chain links TRBV7-2 to TRBJ2-7; TRBD2 aligns across 8 bases. V lost 5 bases and J lost 5; bases outside the gene matches: 14. The CDR3 totals 16 residues. In germline, CDR1 is SGHTA, CDR2 FQGNSA. CDR3 amino acids: CASSPPRERERHEQYF. In DNA, the CDR3 is TGTGCCAGCAGCCCCCCCCGGGAGCGGGAGCGCCACGAGCAGTACTTC.

This clonotype came up many times. The chain links TRBV29-1 to TRBJ1-2, with D possibly TRBD1 on 5 matching bases. V was trimmed by 0 bases and J by 4 bases, leaving 15 bases between them. Germline values: CDR1 SQVTM, CDR2 ANQGSEA. The CDR3 sequence is 15 residues long. The CDR3 DNA is TGCAGCGTTGAAGAACCGGGACGCAGGTTCTATGGCTACACCTTC. Amino acid sequence: CSVEEPGRRFYGYTF.

This clonotype was observed a few times. The chain employs TRBV28 and TRBJ2-1, with 12 bases fitting TRBD2. The CDR3 is 15 amino acids. Losses at the gene ends were 6 bases for V and 9 bases for J; bases not matched to a gene: 9. CDR1 and CDR2 (germline): MDHEN, SYDVKM. The CDR3 DNA follows: TGTGCCAGCAGCCGCCGACTAGCGGGAGTGGGTGAGCAGTTCTTC. Its translation: CASSRRLAGVGEQFF. Looking up the rest from reference TRBV28 and TRBJ2-1 gives the full variable domain: DVKVTQSSRYLVKRTGEKVFLECVQDMDHENMFWYRQDPGLGLRLIYFSYDVKMKEKGDIPEGYSVSREKKERFSLILESASTNQTSMYLCASSRRLAGVGEQFFGPGTRLTVL.

In the case of this clonotype: An end of the junction does not agree with germline; a read error may underlie this. This chain joins TRBV7-9 and TRBJ2-7, with 7 bases fitting TRBD2. The germline gives CDR1 SEHNR, CDR2 FQNEAQ (reference sequence). The CDR3 is made up of 15 amino acids. The CDR3 sequence: CASSQVIGAGREQYF. The CDR3 nucleotides are TGCGCCAGCAGCCAAGTGATTGGAGCGGGACGCGAGCAGTACTTC.

At least ten counts were recorded for this clonotype. The chain couples TRBV19 to TRBJ1-5, with D tentatively TRBD1 (6 bases). CDR1 and CDR2 (germline): LNHDA, SQIVND (reference sequence). Trimming took 9 bases from V and 6 from J, leaving 18 bases between them. The CDR3 is 14 amino acids. CDR3 protein: CASRSMGASQPQHF. The CDR3 DNA sequence: TGTGCCAGCCGAAGTATGGGGGCGAGTCAGCCCCAGCATTTT.

This clonotype was counted a few times. V and J are TRBV10-3 and TRBJ2-1; perhaps TRBD2 as D (6 bases). CDR1 and CDR2 from the germline V gene are ENHRY and SYGVKD. V was cut by 1 base and J by 0 bases, with 7 bases left in between. The CDR3 covers 15 residues. The CDR3 here is CAISEFSGSYNEQFF. For the CDR3, the DNA is TGTGCCATCAGTGAGTTTAGCGGCTCCTACAATGAGCAGTTCTTC.

Ten or more counts support this clonotype. The chain links TRBV29-1 to TRBJ2-7; D is tentatively TRBD1 or TRBD2 (6 bases each). The CDR3 runs 13 residues. Between the trimmed V and J ends, which lost 6 bases and 2 bases, there was a span of 14 bases. Germline V CDR1 and CDR2: SQVTM, ANQGSEA. CDR3 DNA sequence: TGCAGCGTCCGAGACAGGACTACCTACGAGCAGTACTTC. It codes for CSVRDRTTYEQYF.